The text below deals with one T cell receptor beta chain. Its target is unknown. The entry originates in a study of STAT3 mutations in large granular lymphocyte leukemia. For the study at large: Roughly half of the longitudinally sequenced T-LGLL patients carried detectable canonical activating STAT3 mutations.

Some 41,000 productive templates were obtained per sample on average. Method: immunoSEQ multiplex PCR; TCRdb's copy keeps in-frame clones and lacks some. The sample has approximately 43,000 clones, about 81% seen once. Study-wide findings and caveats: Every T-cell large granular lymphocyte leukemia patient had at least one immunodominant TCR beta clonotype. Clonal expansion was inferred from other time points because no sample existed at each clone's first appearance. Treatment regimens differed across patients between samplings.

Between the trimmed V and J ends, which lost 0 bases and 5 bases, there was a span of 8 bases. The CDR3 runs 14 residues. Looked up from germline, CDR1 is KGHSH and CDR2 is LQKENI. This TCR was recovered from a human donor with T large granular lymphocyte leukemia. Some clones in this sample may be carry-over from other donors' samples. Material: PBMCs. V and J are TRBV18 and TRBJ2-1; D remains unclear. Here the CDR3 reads CASSPPKGNNEQFF. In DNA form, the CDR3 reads TGTGCCAGCTCACCACCTAAAGGAAACAATGAGCAGTTCTTC.